A selection of T cell receptor beta chains follows, all from one sample in a study of technical replicates of blood from a handful of donors. The data were produced by immunoSEQ multiplex PCR, yet TCRdb's version contains in-frame clones alone and is incomplete. The data contain 74,000 or so clones, about 96% of them seen just once; the ten biggest clones take up 0.2%. Sample: T cells isolated from PBMCs. These receptor sequences come from a human donor in good health. Both conserved end residues are part of each CDR3. Each record gives: J gene, D gene, V gene, clone size, CDR3 protein, CDR3 DNA. D genes are given only for firm matches. Clone size is shown for a subset of rows, as once, few, many or a class of expanded clone.

TRBJ2-7,-,TRBV6-1,-,CASSKQGNEQYF,TGTGCCAGCAGCAAACAGGGAAACGAGCAGTACTTC
TRBJ1-6,-,TRBV5-6,-,CASSLGVTPLHF,TGTGCCAGCAGCTTGGGAGTCACACCCCTCCACTTT
TRBJ2-7,TRBD2,TRBV7-2,-,CASSLGTSGGYEQYF,TGTGCCAGCAGCTTGGGGACTAGCGGGGGGTACGAGCAGTACTTC
TRBJ1-5,-,TRBV7-2,-,CASSSRADSFWGNQPQHF,TGTGCCAGCAGCTCCCGAGCTGACAGCTTCTGGGGCAATCAGCCCCAGCATTTT
TRBJ2-1,TRBD1,TRBV11-2,once,CASSEIPGQSYNEQFF,TGTGCCAGCAGCGAAATACCGGGACAGAGCTACAATGAGCAGTTCTTC
TRBJ1-3,-,TRBV7-2,-,CASSLAGQGNTIYF,TGTGCCAGCAGCTTAGCGGGACAAGGAAACACCATATATTTT
TRBJ2-6,-,TRBV7-6,once,CASSLGRAGANVLTF,TGTGCCAGCAGCTTAGGGAGAGCTGGGGCCAACGTCCTGACTTTC
TRBJ2-4,TRBD1,TRBV9,-,CASSDDRGGNIQYF,TGTGCCAGCAGCGACGACAGGGGTGGAAACATTCAGTACTTC
TRBJ1-2,-,TRBV28,-,CASLGSGVRGYTF,TGTGCCAGCCTCGGATCGGGGGTTCGTGGCTACACCTTC
TRBJ2-5,-,TRBV14,-,CASGGTAGTQYF,TGTGCCAGCGGGGGGACAGCCGGGACCCAGTACTTC
TRBJ1-2,TRBD1,TRBV29-1,-,CSGVVGQGALGYTF,TGCAGCGGGGTGGTCGGACAGGGGGCGCTTGGCTACACCTTC
TRBJ1-2,TRBD1,TRBV4-2,few,CASSSYGTGGGANGYTF,TGTGCCAGCAGCTCTTACGGGACAGGGGGCGGCGCGAATGGCTACACCTTC
TRBJ2-1,-,TRBV11-2,-,CASSLASGRKFF,TGTGCCAGCAGCTTAGCATCGGGGAGGAAGTTCTTC
TRBJ1-3,-,TRBV2,-,CASSVLTGSYGNTIYF,TGTGCCAGCAGTGTTCTAACAGGGTCGTATGGAAACACCATATATTTT
TRBJ2-1,TRBD2,TRBV6-4,-,CASSVTGGRSYNEQFF,TGTGCCAGCAGTGTAACGGGGGGTCGCTCCTACAATGAGCAGTTCTTC
TRBJ1-2,-,TRBV6-5,-,CASSYRPWGANYGYTF,TGTGCCAGCAGTTACCGACCGTGGGGAGCTAACTATGGCTACACCTTC
TRBJ1-1,-,TRBV9,-,CASSVSGYTEAFF,TGTGCCAGCAGCGTATCCGGTTACACTGAAGCTTTCTTT
TRBJ2-3,TRBD2,TRBV5-1,-,CASSLSREQADTQYF,TGCGCCAGCAGCTTGTCGCGGGAGCAGGCAGATACGCAGTATTTT
TRBJ2-5,TRBD1,TRBV11-2,-,CASSPTGGGEETQYF,TGTGCCAGCAGCCCTACAGGGGGCGGGGAAGAGACCCAGTACTTC
TRBJ1-5,-,TRBV6-6,-,CASTTGKDQPQHF,TGTGCCAGCACGACAGGAAAGGATCAGCCCCAGCATTTT
TRBJ2-7,-,TRBV2,once,CASSGLLANYEQYF,TGTGCCAGCAGTGGTTTACTAGCCAACTACGAGCAGTACTTC
TRBJ2-1,TRBD1,TRBV7-2,-,CASSSGQGKYNEQFF,TGTGCCAGCAGCTCGGGACAGGGGAAATACAATGAGCAGTTCTTC
TRBJ1-5,TRBD1,TRBV7-6,-,CASSAEGGAINQPQHF,TGTGCCAGCAGCGCTGAAGGGGGCGCGATAAATCAGCCCCAGCATTTT
TRBJ2-2,TRBD1,TRBV11-2,-,CASSPRDSTGELFF,TGTGCCAGCAGCCCAAGGGACAGCACCGGGGAGCTGTTTTTT
TRBJ1-6,-,TRBV9,-,CASSVAAGGRDSPLHF,TGTGCCAGCAGCGTAGCCGCGGGGGGACGGGATTCACCCCTCCACTTT
TRBJ2-5,TRBD1,TRBV2,-,CASSQQGQETQYF,TGTGCCAGCAGCCAACAGGGGCAAGAGACCCAGTACTTC